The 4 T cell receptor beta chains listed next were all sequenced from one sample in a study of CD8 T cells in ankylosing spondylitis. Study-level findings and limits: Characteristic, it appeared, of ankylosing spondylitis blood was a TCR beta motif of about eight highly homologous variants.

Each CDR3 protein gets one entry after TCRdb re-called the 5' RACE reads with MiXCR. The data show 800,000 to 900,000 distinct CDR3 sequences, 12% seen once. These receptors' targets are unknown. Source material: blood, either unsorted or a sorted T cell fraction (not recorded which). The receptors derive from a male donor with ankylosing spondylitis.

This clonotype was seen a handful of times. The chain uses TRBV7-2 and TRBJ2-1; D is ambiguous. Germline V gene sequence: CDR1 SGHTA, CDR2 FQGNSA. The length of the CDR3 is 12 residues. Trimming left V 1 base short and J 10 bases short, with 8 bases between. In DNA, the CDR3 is TGTGCCAGCAGCTTAGACGGTTTGGAGCAGTTCTTC. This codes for CASSLDGLEQFF. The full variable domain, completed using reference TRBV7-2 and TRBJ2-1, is GAGVSQSPSNKVTEKGKDVELRCDPISGHTALYWYRQSLGQGLEFLIYFQGNSAPDKSGLPSDRFSAERTGGSVSTLTIQRTQQEDSAVYLCASSLDGLEQFFGPGTRLTVL.

The CDR3 sequence is CASSLIRGRNIQYF. In nucleotides, the CDR3 is TGTGCCAGCAGCTTAATCAGGGGACGAAACATTCAGTACTTC. The chain has TRBV11-2 and TRBJ2-4, with D tentatively TRBD1 (6 bases). V was shortened by 2 bases and J by 6 bases, with 11 bases between the two germline ends. CDR1 is SGHAT and CDR2 is FQNNGV in the germline V gene. The CDR3 sequence is 14 residues long.

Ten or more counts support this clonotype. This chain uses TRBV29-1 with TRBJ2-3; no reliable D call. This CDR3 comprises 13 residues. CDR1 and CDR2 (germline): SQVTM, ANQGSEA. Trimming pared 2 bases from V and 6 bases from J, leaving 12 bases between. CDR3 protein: CSVEMAPRDTQYF. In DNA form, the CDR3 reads TGCAGCGTTGAAATGGCCCCTAGGGATACGCAGTATTTT.

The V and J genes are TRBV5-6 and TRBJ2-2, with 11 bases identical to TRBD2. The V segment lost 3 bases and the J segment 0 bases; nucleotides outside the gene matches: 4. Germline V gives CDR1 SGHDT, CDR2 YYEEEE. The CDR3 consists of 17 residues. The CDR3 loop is CASSWGLADTNTGELFF. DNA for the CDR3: TGTGCCAGCAGCTGGGGACTAGCGGATACGAACACCGGGGAGCTGTTTTTT.